These T cell receptor beta chains were read from a single sample in a study of cytomegalovirus exposure and HLA in healthy donors. Assay: immunoSEQ multiplex PCR; the TCRdb copy retains only in-frame clones and omits some. The sample lists 120,000 or so clones, 83% seen once, with over 3% in the top ten. The specimen sequenced was PBMCs. The receptors derive from a woman aged 40-49 years in good health and CMV-seropositive. Both conserved end residues are part of each CDR3. Each record gives: J gene, D gene, V gene, clone size, CDR3 protein, CDR3 DNA. A D gene is named only where the DNA matches it firmly. The listing skips clone size in some rows; elsewhere it reads once, few, many or a size class.

>TRBJ1-1|-|TRBV5-6|-
CASSLQGGTEAFF
TGTGCCAGCAGCTTGCAGGGCGGCACTGAAGCTTTCTTT
>TRBJ1-1|-|TRBV6-1|-
CASSYTTRYTEAFF
TGTGCCAGCAGTTATACTACACGTTACACTGAAGCTTTCTTT
>TRBJ1-1|-|TRBV7-2|few
CASCYGMNTEAFF
TGTGCCAGCTGCTACGGGATGAACACTGAAGCTTTCTTT
>TRBJ1-2|TRBD1|TRBV5-1|-
CASSLSGQGASGYTF
TGCGCCAGCAGCTTGTCGGGACAGGGGGCTAGTGGCTACACCTTC
>TRBJ1-2|-|TRBV12-5|-
CASGLAPTVIDGYTF
TGTGCTAGTGGTTTGGCCCCGACAGTTATCGATGGCTACACCTTC
>TRBJ2-5|TRBD2|TRBV5-1|-
CASSFSFSGAGGTQYF
TGCGCCAGCAGCTTCTCCTTTAGCGGGGCCGGGGGGACCCAGTACTTC
>TRBJ2-7|-|TRBV7-9|-
CSSSSRVGGEDYEQYF
TGTTCCAGCAGCTCGCGGGTGGGGGGAGAGGACTACGAGCAGTACTTC
>TRBJ2-2|TRBD2|TRBV27|once
CASSTSGSHTGELFF
TGTGCCAGTTCGACTAGCGGGAGTCACACCGGGGAGCTGTTTTTT
>TRBJ1-5|TRBD1|TRBV28|once
CASTLTGLGNQPQHF
TGTGCCAGCACCTTGACAGGGTTGGGCAATCAGCCCCAGCATTTT
>TRBJ2-1|TRBD2|TRBV27|few
CASSVGLAGGNEQFF
TGTGCCAGCAGTGTGGGGCTAGCGGGAGGTAATGAGCAGTTCTTC
>TRBJ1-2|-|TRBV7-9|once
CASSSNRWDDYGYTF
TGTGCCAGCAGCTCGAACAGGTGGGATGACTATGGCTACACCTTC
>TRBJ2-5|TRBD2|TRBV19|-
CASSILAGGQETQYF
TGTGCCAGTAGTATCCTAGCGGGAGGACAAGAGACCCAGTACTTC
>TRBJ1-1|-|TRBV30|-
CACQGKGVPMGTEAFF
TGTGCCTGCCAGGGGAAGGGTGTCCCCATGGGGACTGAAGCTTTCTTT
>TRBJ2-7|-|TRBV19|-
CASSIEGHSYEQYF
TGTGCCAGTAGTATAGAGGGACACTCCTACGAGCAGTACTTC
>TRBJ1-5|TRBD1|TRBV28|-
CASSPPGQAHQPQHF
TGTGCCAGCAGCCCTCCGGGACAGGCCCATCAGCCCCAGCATTTT
>TRBJ1-1|-|TRBV4-1|-
CASSQVGRGNTEAFF
TGCGCCAGCAGCCAAGTAGGCAGAGGAAACACTGAAGCTTTCTTT
>TRBJ2-7|-|TRBV27|-
CASTLYEQYF
TGTGCCAGCACCCTTTACGAGCAGTACTTC
>TRBJ2-1|-|TRBV4-1|-
CASSPSPGEQFF
TGCGCCAGCAGCCCGAGTCCAGGTGAGCAGTTCTTC
>TRBJ1-2|-|TRBV7-3|-
CASSTYRARGYTF
TGTGCCAGCAGCACCTACAGGGCTCGAGGCTACACCTTC
>TRBJ2-7|-|TRBV7-9|few
CASSSPPGGGEDLRQYF
TGTGCCAGCAGCTCTCCCCCTGGGGGTGGGGAGGATTTGCGGCAGTACTTC
>TRBJ1-5|TRBD1|TRBV19|once
CASSIMGTGRQPQHF
TGTGCCAGTAGTATAATGGGGACAGGGCGTCAGCCCCAGCATTTT
>TRBJ2-3|TRBD2|TRBV14|-
CASSPGTSGRADTQYF
TGTGCCAGCAGCCCGGGGACTAGCGGGAGGGCCGATACGCAGTATTTT
>TRBJ1-1|-|TRBV6-5|-
CASSSGSRISTFF
TGTGCCAGCAGTTCCGGGTCTCGAATAAGTACTTTCTTT
>TRBJ2-7|TRBD1|TRBV28|-
CASRAGTGGREQYF
TGTGCCAGCAGAGCCGGGACAGGGGGCAGGGAGCAGTACTTC
>TRBJ1-3|-|TRBV28|-
CASSPAGPSGNTIYF
TGTGCCAGCAGTCCCGCAGGCCCCTCTGGAAACACCATATATTTT
>TRBJ2-1|-|TRBV4-3|-
CASSPGDSYNEQFF
TGCGCCAGCAGCCCGGGAGACTCCTACAATGAGCAGTTCTTC
>TRBJ2-1|-|TRBV19|few
CASRNGREQFF
TGTGCCAGTAGAAACGGTCGGGAGCAGTTCTTC
>TRBJ1-5|-|TRBV19|-
CASSVHLGAVQPQHF
TGTGCCAGTAGTGTCCACCTAGGAGCGGTTCAGCCCCAGCATTTT
>TRBJ2-2|TRBD1|TRBV7-3|-
CASSLSGRGTEAGELFF
TGTGCCAGCAGCTTAAGCGGTAGGGGGACAGAGGCCGGGGAGCTGTTTTTT